Sequencing of this T cell receptor (beta chain) was carried out in a study of blood T cell repertoires in COVID-19. About the research overall: Acute and convalescent COVID-19 samples came from the United States, Italy and Spain.

This clone was picked up a small number of times. This CDR3 spans 15 amino acids. The germline CDR1 and CDR2 sequences are SGHRS and YFSETQ. V dropped 1 base and J dropped 7; count of bases not matched to a gene: 10. Per the authors' pipeline: Nucleated cell number was recorded as an estimate derived from reference gene primer amplification. Some clones are missing from TCRdb's copy, which holds only in-frame ones; the method was immunoSEQ multiplex PCR. Clone size and V and J calls were adopted from that table, with D and trimming inferred from the DNA. The table has some 160,000 clones, around 80% seen once.

This chain connects TRBV5-1 to TRBJ2-7; 8 positions match TRBD1. Sequencing was carried out using peripheral blood. The sequence came from a woman in her 70s who had recovered from COVID-19. CDR3 amino acids: CASSLRTGRPGEQYF. CDR3 DNA sequence: TGCGCCAGCAGCTTGAGGACAGGGCGTCCGGGAGAGCAGTACTTC.